The rows below give T cell receptor beta chains drawn from one sample of a study of cytomegalovirus exposure and HLA in healthy donors. Some clones are missing from TCRdb's copy, which holds only in-frame ones; the method was immunoSEQ multiplex PCR. The sample data list under 90,000 clones. Sequencing used PBMCs. These TCRs come from a man aged 50-59 years in good health and CMV-seropositive. Both conserved end residues are part of each CDR3. A D gene is named only where the DNA matches it firmly.

>NA|TRBV6-5|TRBJ1-5
TGTGCCAGCAGTCTGACTGGAGGAGGGAATCAGCCCCAGCATTTT
CASSLTGGGNQPQHF
>NA|TRBV6-1|TRBJ1-5
TGTGCCAGCAGTGAATCGGGTGAGCCCCAGCATTTT
CASSESGEPQHF
>TRBD2|TRBV9|TRBJ2-1
TGTGCCAGCAGCGTAGAGCTAGCGGGAGTAGGTGAGCAGTTCTTC
CASSVELAGVGEQFF
>TRBD1|TRBV6-1|TRBJ1-2
TGTGCCAGCAGGCCCGGGACAGGGAATCCTTATGGCTACACCTTC
CASRPGTGNPYGYTF
>NA|TRBV27|TRBJ1-2
TGTGCCAGCAGTTTGAACGGTAACTATGGCTACACCTTC
CASSLNGNYGYTF
>NA|TRBV2|TRBJ2-5
TGTGCCAGCACCCTGACAGGCACCGACCAAGAGACCCAGTACTTC
CASTLTGTDQETQYF
>NA|TRBV10-2|TRBJ1-1
TGCGCCAGCAGGGTAGGGAGGATCACTGAAGCTTTCTTT
CASRVGRITEAFF
>NA|TRBV19|TRBJ1-1
TGTGCCAGTAGTCTGGGGCTTGAAGCTTTCTTT
CASSLGLEAFF
>TRBD2|TRBV7-2|TRBJ2-3
TGTGCCAGCAGCAAGGAGAGGGGACTACGCACAGATACGCAGTATTTT
CASSKERGLRTDTQYF
>TRBD1|TRBV18|TRBJ2-3
TGTGCCAGCTCACCACCGGAACAGGGGTCGTATTTT
CASSPPEQGSYF
>NA|TRBV7-3|TRBJ1-2
TGTGCCAGCAGCTTACGGTCTAACTATGGCTACACCTTC
CASSLRSNYGYTF
>TRBD2|TRBV6-5|TRBJ2-3
TGTGCCAGCGGGGCGAGCGGGGGGCCAGATACGCAGTATTTT
CASGASGGPDTQYF
>NA|TRBV9|TRBJ1-1
TGTGCCAGCAGTCCCTGGAGCACTGAAGCTTTCTTT
CASSPWSTEAFF
>TRBD2|TRBV9|TRBJ2-1
TGTGCCAGCAGCGCCGGAAGCGGGGACTACAATGAGCAGTTCTTC
CASSAGSGDYNEQFF
>TRBD1|TRBV5-1|TRBJ1-6
TGCGCCAGCAGCTTCGACAGGGGTCAATCACCCCTCCACTTT
CASSFDRGQSPLHF
>TRBD1|TRBV18|TRBJ1-1
TGTGCCAGCTCTCGACAGGGGAACACTGAAGCTTTCTTT
CASSRQGNTEAFF
>TRBD1|TRBV4-1|TRBJ1-1
TGCGCCAGCAGCCTCAGTCCAGGGGGCGCTGAAGCTTTCTTT
CASSLSPGGAEAFF
>TRBD1|TRBV7-9|TRBJ1-3
TGTGCCAGCAGCTTGCAGGGGACAGCTGGAAACACCATATATTTT
CASSLQGTAGNTIYF
>NA|TRBV5-1|TRBJ1-1
TGCGCCAGCAGCCGAGATAACACTGAAGCTTTCTTT
CASSRDNTEAFF
>NA|TRBV11-2|TRBJ1-1
TGTGCCAGCAGCTTGGAGTCCATGAACACTGAAGCTTTCTTT
CASSLESMNTEAFF
>NA|TRBV10-3|TRBJ1-2
TGTGCCACCAGAGACGGGGGGAGGGGTAACTATGGCTACACCTTC
CATRDGGRGNYGYTF
>TRBD1|TRBV30|TRBJ1-5
TGTGCCTGGAGTCGACAGGGGGGCAATCAGCCCCAGCATTTT
CAWSRQGGNQPQHF
>NA|TRBV6-5|TRBJ2-7
TGTGCCAGCAGTTCCCCTACCTACGAGCAGTACTTC
CASSSPTYEQYF
>TRBD1|TRBV2|TRBJ1-2
TGTGCCAGCATCTTGGACAGGGGTGGCGGCTACACCTTC
CASILDRGGGYTF
>NA|TRBV18|TRBJ1-2
TGTGCCAGCTCACCAAGGACGGGGGATGGCTACACCTTC
CASSPRTGDGYTF
>TRBD2|TRBV10-3|TRBJ2-1
TGTGCCATCACTAGGGATAGCGGGGGCGGTAGCTCCTACAATGAGCAGTTCTTC
CAITRDSGGGSSYNEQFF
>NA|TRBV7-9|TRBJ2-1
TGTGCCAGCAGCTTAGGTGGGACTGACGCTCTACGGGAGCAGTTCTTC
CASSLGGTDALREQFF
>TRBD1|TRBV5-6|TRBJ1-2
TGTGCCAGCAGCTCATCCCAACAGGGGGGGTATGGCTACACCTTC
CASSSSQQGGYGYTF
>NA|TRBV19|TRBJ1-2
TGTGCCAGTAGTATTGGGTTAACAGGAGTCTATGGCTACACCTTC
CASSIGLTGVYGYTF
>NA|TRBV18|TRBJ1-6
TGTGCCAGCTCAGCCGACAGCTTAGATTCACCCCTCCACTTT
CASSADSLDSPLHF
>TRBD2|TRBV5-1|TRBJ2-7
TGCGCCAGCAGCTTGGAGGGACTAGAAGGCTACGAGCAGTACTTC
CASSLEGLEGYEQYF
>NA|TRBV10-2|TRBJ2-5
TGCGCCAGCAGTACCTACACGGGGACCCAGTACTTC
CASSTYTGTQYF
>TRBD2|TRBV4-1|TRBJ2-3
TGCGCCAGCAGCCGCGGACTAGCGGGGGGGCAGGATACGCAGTATTTT
CASSRGLAGGQDTQYF
>TRBD1|TRBV2|TRBJ1-2
TGTGCCAGCAGTCCTTCAGGGGGCTGGGGGGGCTACACCTTC
CASSPSGGWGGYTF
>NA|TRBV4-1|TRBJ2-7
TGCGCCAGCAGCCACCTAACGGGAGTGTCCTACGAGCAGTACTTC
CASSHLTGVSYEQYF
>NA|TRBV28|TRBJ1-1
TGTGCCAGCAGTTTAGCGGGGGAGGGGAACACTGAAGCTTTCTTT
CASSLAGEGNTEAFF
>NA|TRBV4-1|TRBJ1-4
TGCGCCAGCAGCCAAGATTCCGGGTTAACTAATGAAAAACTGTTTTTT
CASSQDSGLTNEKLFF
>TRBD2|TRBV11-2|TRBJ2-1
TGTGCCAGCAGCCCCCGGCGGCTAGCGGGGGTAGGATCCTACAATGAGCAGTTCTTC
CASSPRRLAGVGSYNEQFF
>NA|TRBV30|TRBJ1-1
TGTGCCTGGAGGGCGGGTGACACTGAGGGTACTGAAGCTTTCTTT
CAWRAGDTEGTEAFF
>TRBD1|TRBV9|TRBJ2-7
TGTGCCAGCAGCGTTAATCCCCAGGGGGTCAGGAACGAGCAGTACTTC
CASSVNPQGVRNEQYF
>NA|TRBV5-1|TRBJ1-1
TGCGCCAGCAGCGAGGGCACTGAAGCTTTCTTT
CASSEGTEAFF
>TRBD1|TRBV29-1|TRBJ2-1
TGCAGCTTCCGGACAGGCCCTAATGAGCAGTTCTTC
CSFRTGPNEQFF
>TRBD1|TRBV4-1|TRBJ1-5
TGCGCCAGCAGCCAAGGGACAGGGGGGAGCCTTAGCAATCAGCCCCAGCATTTT
CASSQGTGGSLSNQPQHF
>NA|TRBV30|TRBJ2-3
TGTGCCTGGATCCGATCAGGGAATAGAGATACGCAGTATTTT
CAWIRSGNRDTQYF
>NA|TRBV10-3|TRBJ1-1
TGTGCCATCAGTGACAGGGGTGGCACTGAAGCTTTCTTT
CAISDRGGTEAFF
>NA|TRBV27|TRBJ1-6
TGTGCCAGCAGTCTAACCGGGGGGGGACGAGGCGCACCCCTCCACTTT
CASSLTGGGRGAPLHF
>NA|TRBV7-9|TRBJ2-5
TGTGCCAGCAGCTTAGAGGGCCTAGCGAATGAGCAGTACTTC
CASSLEGLANEQYF
>TRBD1|TRBV7-9|TRBJ2-7
TGTGCCAGCAGCTTAGGACAGGGGCTACAGCAGTACTTC
CASSLGQGLQQYF
>TRBD2|TRBV5-1|TRBJ2-5
TGCGCCAGCAGCTTGTTGACTAGCGGACAAGAGACCCAGTACTTC
CASSLLTSGQETQYF
>NA|TRBV2|TRBJ2-2
TGTGCCAGCAGTGAAAGGGGGAACACCGGGGAGCTGTTTTTT
CASSERGNTGELFF
>NA|TRBV2|TRBJ1-1
TGTGCCAGCAGTCTGGAGGACACTGAAGCTTTCTTT
CASSLEDTEAFF
>TRBD1|TRBV7-3|TRBJ1-1
TGTGCCAGCAGCCCAACAGGGGGCGGAGAAGCTTTCTTT
CASSPTGGGEAFF
>NA|TRBV4-2|TRBJ2-3
TGTGCCAGCAGCCAAGAGGGAGTCACAGATACGCAGTATTTT
CASSQEGVTDTQYF
>NA|TRBV15|TRBJ2-7
TGTGCCACCAGCAGTATATACTACGAGCAGTACTTC
CATSSIYYEQYF
>NA|TRBV6-1|TRBJ1-5
TGTGCCAGCAGTGATCTCTCCGGAGGAGGCAATCAGCCCCAGCATTTT
CASSDLSGGGNQPQHF